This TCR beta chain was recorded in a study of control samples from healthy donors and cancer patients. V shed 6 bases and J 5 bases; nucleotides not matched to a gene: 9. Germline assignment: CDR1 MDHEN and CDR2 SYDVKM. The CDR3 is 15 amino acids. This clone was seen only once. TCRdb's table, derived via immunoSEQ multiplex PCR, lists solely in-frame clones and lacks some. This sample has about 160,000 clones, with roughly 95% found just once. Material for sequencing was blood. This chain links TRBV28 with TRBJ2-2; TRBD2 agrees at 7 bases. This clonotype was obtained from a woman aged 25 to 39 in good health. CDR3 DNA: TGTGCCAGCAGCCATCTAGCGGTCGGGACCGGGGAGCTGTTTTTT. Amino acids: CASSHLAVGTGELFF. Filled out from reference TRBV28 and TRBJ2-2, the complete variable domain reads DVKVTQSSRYLVKRTGEKVFLECVQDMDHENMFWYRQDPGLGLRLIYFSYDVKMKEKGDIPEGYSVSREKKERFSLILESASTNQTSMYLCASSHLAVGTGELFFGEGSRLTVL.